Below, 17 T cell receptor beta chains from the same sample are listed, as sequenced in a study of T cell changes during pregnancy in multiple sclerosis (dated by TCRdb to between 2018 and 2021). Library preparation was by the immunoSEQ multiplex PCR assay. Entries here come from immuneACCESS through TCRdb and include only in-frame sequences with V and J called. Some clones fail to appear in such tables; in the studies checked, an unresolved V gene covers under half of the shortfall, and the cause of the remainder is unknown. The sample includes about 18,000 clones, with approximately 90% observed a single time. The top ten hold approximately 1.3% of the sample. The sample in question was CD4+ T cells from peripheral blood mononuclear cells, obtained in the first trimester of pregnancy. These receptors all come from a female donor in good health, enrolled as a control in a pregnancy study.

The CDR3 reads CASSLGGGAAETQYF. Here the CDR3 DNA reads TGTGCCAGCAGCTTAGGCGGGGGGGCAGCGGAGACCCAGTACTTC. V is TRBV7-2 and J is TRBJ2-5, with 9 bases fitting TRBD2. Losses at the gene ends were 1 base for V and 5 bases for J; bases not matched to a gene: 5. CDR3 length equals 15 residues. Germline values: CDR1 SGHTA, CDR2 FQGNSA.

This sequence joins TRBV4-1 and TRBJ2-4; possible D gene TRBD2, 6 bases. Germline-derived CDR1 and CDR2 are MGHRA and YSYEKL. The CDR3 extends over 15 amino acids. The V and J ends lost 4 bases and 1 base respectively, with 11 bases between them. CDR3 protein: CASSLPGAAKNIQYF. Written as DNA, the CDR3 is TGCGCCAGCAGCCTTCCGGGAGCCGCCAAAAACATTCAGTACTTC.

The rearrangement joins TRBV19 to TRBJ1-2, with 8 bases fitting TRBD1. This CDR3 has 14 amino acids. CDR1 is LNHDA and CDR2 is SQIVND in the germline V gene (reference sequence). With 5 bases clipped from V and 6 bases from J, the junction kept 8 bases outside the gene matches. CDR3 coding DNA: TGTGCCAGTAGTCTACAGGGGGGAGTAGATGGCTACACCTTC. This codes for CASSLQGGVDGYTF.

The rearrangement links TRBV30 to TRBJ1-4; no clear D gene. Germline-derived CDR1 and CDR2 are GTSNPN and SVGIG (reference sequence). Trimming shortened V by 2 bases and J by 0 bases, and 7 bases separated the two germline ends. This CDR3 region has 14 residues. CDR3 in amino acids: CAWSTGTTNEKLFF. The DNA for the CDR3 is TGTGCCTGGAGTACGGGGACAACTAATGAAAAACTGTTTTTT.

The chain carries TRBV7-6 and TRBJ2-3; TRBD2 aligns across 8 bases. After removal of 2 bases from V and 5 bases from J, the junction contained 9 bases not matched to a gene. CDR1 and CDR2 from the germline V gene are SGHVS and FNYEAQ. The CDR3 runs to 16 residues. The CDR3 loop reads CASSLRPAGAVDTQYF. The CDR3 DNA is TGTGCCAGCAGCTTACGTCCAGCGGGAGCGGTAGATACGCAGTATTTT.

In the case of this clone: The sample contains more than one DNA sequence encoding this CDR3. The chain joins TRBV29-1 to TRBJ2-5, with 9 bases lining up with TRBD1. The V gene's germline CDR1 is SQVTM and CDR2 ANQGSEA. After removal of 6 bases from V and 4 bases from J, the junction contained 9 bases not matched to a gene. The CDR3 totals 14 residues. CDR3 DNA: TGCAGCGTGGGGGGGACAGGGAAGAGAGAGACCCAGTACTTC. It yields the protein CSVGGTGKRETQYF.

V usage is TRBV10-3 and J usage is TRBJ2-3, with 7 nucleotides matching TRBD2. CDR1 ENHRY and CDR2 SYGVKD come from the germline V gene. V trimming: 5 bases; J trimming: 0 bases; junction bases outside the gene matches: 2. The length of the CDR3 is 14 residues. CDR3: CAISSLASTDTQYF. The CDR3, as DNA: TGTGCCATCAGTTCACTAGCGAGCACAGATACGCAGTATTTT.

V and J are TRBV7-2 and TRBJ1-2, with TRBD1 matching 8 bases. Germline assignment: CDR1 SGHTA and CDR2 FQGNSA. The CDR3 has 15 residues. Trimming cost V 8 bases and J 7 bases; bases outside gene matches: 15. As DNA, the CDR3 is TGTGCCAGCCTAGGAGGACAGGGCGGAAGGAGTGGCTACACCTTC. Translation: CASLGGQGGRSGYTF.

This chain joins TRBV19 and TRBJ1-2; the D is unclear. Germline assignment: CDR1 LNHDA and CDR2 SQIVND (reference sequence). V lost 6 bases and J lost 7, with 15 bases in between. The CDR3 is 13 amino acids. In nucleotides, the CDR3 is TGTGCCAGTAGCTCGAGCCCAGCGTCTGGCTACACCTTC. Its translation: CASSSSPASGYTF.

This chain connects TRBV30 to TRBJ1-3; 8 nucleotides agree with TRBD1. This CDR3 contains 13 residues. Germline V gene sequence: CDR1 GTSNPN, CDR2 SVGIG (reference sequence). Trimming at V came to 6 bases and at J to 4 bases, leaving 5 bases not matched to a gene. The CDR3 nucleotides are TGTGCCTGCCGCAGGGGGCCCGGAAACACCATATATTTT. Translated: CACRRGPGNTIYF.

The CDR3 DNA follows: TGTGCCATCAGTGGATCCGGGACAGGAGAGAAAAGGTACGAGCAGTACTTC. Protein: CAISGSGTGEKRYEQYF. The chain uses TRBV10-3 and TRBJ2-7, with TRBD1 matching over 8 bases. V shed 4 bases and J 4 bases; nucleotides not matched to a gene: 15. The germline V gene has CDR1 ENHRY and CDR2 SYGVKD. This CDR3 contains 17 residues.

V is TRBV7-9 and J is TRBJ1-5; 9 bases line up with TRBD1. The CDR3 spans 18 residues. The V gene's germline CDR1 is SEHNR and CDR2 FQNEAQ (reference sequence). The ends lost 4 bases at V and 4 bases at J; junction bases unmatched: 14. DNA of the CDR3: TGTGCCAGCAGCTGGGGGGGACAGGGCGTAGGGCTAAATCAGCCCCAGCATTTT. Residues: CASSWGGQGVGLNQPQHF.

The rearrangement uses TRBV19 and TRBJ2-1; possibly TRBD2 for D (6 bases). The V end was cut by 1 base, the J end by 0 bases, with 13 bases between. Germline CDR1 LNHDA, CDR2 SQIVND (reference sequence). The CDR3 is 17 residues long. The CDR3 nucleotides read TGTGCCAGTAGTATAGGGGCGGGAAGAAGCTCCTACAATGAGCAGTTCTTC. It encodes CASSIGAGRSSYNEQFF.

The chain carries TRBV25-1 and TRBJ2-1; D is perhaps TRBD2 (5 bases). V lost 1 base, J lost 12 bases, and 7 bases lay in between. CDR3 size: 11 residues. CDR1 MGHDK and CDR2 SYGVNS come from the germline V gene. The CDR3 DNA follows: TGTGCCAGCAGTGAATTACGGGGGCAGTTCTTC. This codes for CASSELRGQFF.

The chain is built from TRBV30 and TRBJ1-1; TRBD1 matches 7 bases. There are 15 residues in the CDR3. Germline assignment: CDR1 GTSNPN and CDR2 SVGIG (reference sequence). Trimming took 2 bases from V and 0 from J; bases not matched to a gene: 6. The CDR3 region is CAWSPGQLMNTEAFF. CDR3 in DNA: TGTGCCTGGAGTCCGGGACAGCTAATGAACACTGAAGCTTTCTTT.

The CDR3 spells CATSRDRGDRGNTIYF. The CDR3 DNA sequence: TGTGCCACCAGCAGAGATCGGGGGGACAGGGGGAACACCATATATTTT. This sequence joins TRBV15 and TRBJ1-3; 11 nucleotides line up with TRBD1. Germline V lookup: CDR1 LNHNV, CDR2 YYDKDF (reference sequence). V was pared by 0 bases and J by 7 bases, with 5 bases of the junction left unmatched. The CDR3 runs to 16 residues.

The chain employs TRBV4-1 and TRBJ2-1; the D gene is possibly TRBD1 (5 bases). V was trimmed by 0 bases and J by 0 bases, leaving 12 bases between them. CDR1 and CDR2 from the germline V gene are MGHRA and YSYEKL. The CDR3 covers 17 residues. In DNA form, the CDR3 reads TGCGCCAGCAGCCAAGATTATGGGGCAAGCTCCTACAATGAGCAGTTCTTC. Its protein product is CASSQDYGASSYNEQFF.